This TCR beta chain was captured by sequencing in a study of blood T cell repertoires in COVID-19. Study at large: The United States, Italy and Spain provided the acute and convalescent COVID-19 samples.

Trimming cost V 4 bases and J 9 bases; bases outside gene matches: 3. CDR1 and CDR2 from the germline V gene are MDHEN and SYDVKM. CDR3 length equals 14 residues. As processed by the authors: Amplified reference gene primers provided the basis for estimating nucleated cell counts. The table came from immunoSEQ multiplex PCR; TCRdb's copy has only in-frame clones and leaves some out. The DNA gave D and trimming, while V, J and clone size come from that table. Altogether 140,000 to 150,000 clones are present, 85% to 90% being singletons, with the ten largest covering 2.5% to 3.5%. The sequence derives from a woman aged 55-69 years with active COVID-19. Sequenced sample: peripheral blood. The chain couples TRBV28 to TRBJ1-6; TRBD1 matches 10 bases. The CDR3: CASSSGQGSSPLHF. In DNA, the CDR3 is TGTGCCAGCAGTTCGGGACAGGGGAGTTCACCCCTCCACTTT.